These T cell receptor beta chains were read from a single sample in a study of patients and donors after allogeneic stem cell transplantation. TCRdb re-called the RT-PCR reads through MiXCR, storing one row per CDR3 protein. The sample yields 920,000 or so distinct CDR3 sequences, more than 15% seen once. Input material: blood, either unsorted or a sorted T cell fraction (not recorded which). The receptor source for this set is a human donor who was either an allogeneic HSCT recipient or a stem cell or donor lymphocyte infusion donor (not recorded which). It is not recorded whose cells these are; they may come from a transplant donor. Each CDR3 is given with its conserved first and last residue. The D gene is left open where the match is weak. Clone size is not always given. Where it is, it says once, few, many or a class for expanded clones.

cdr3_nt cdr3_aa clone_size v_call d_call j_call
TGTGCCAGCAGCTTAGCAAGGGACAGGAGATACAATGAGCAGTTCTTC CASSLARDRRYNEQFF many TRBV7-2 TRBD1 TRBJ2-1
TGTGCCACCAGCAGAGAACGGGACCCCTACGAGCAGTACTTC CATSRERDPYEQYF few TRBV15 NA TRBJ2-7
TGTGCCAGCAGCTTATACCTATACAGGGTAACTAATGAAAAACTGTTTTTT CASSLYLYRVTNEKLFF NA TRBV7-2 NA TRBJ1-4
TGTGCCAGCACCCCAGAGCGGTCTGGCCGGACCCAGTACTTC CASTPERSGRTQYF NA TRBV6-1 NA TRBJ2-5
TGTGCCACCAGCAGAAGGGCGACAGGGACCTACGAGCAGTACTTC CATSRRATGTYEQYF many TRBV15 TRBD1 TRBJ2-7
TGTGCCAGCAGTGTAACCGGGACTAGACTCACAGATACGCAGTATTTT CASSVTGTRLTDTQYF NA TRBV6-1 TRBD2 TRBJ2-3
TGCAGCGGTCGCTTTCCCTCTCTCTCTGGGGCCAACGTCCTGACTTTC CSGRFPSLSGANVLTF many TRBV29-1 NA TRBJ2-6
TGCGCCAGCAGCCTAGGGCCGGCTGAAAAACTGTTTTTT CASSLGPAEKLFF few TRBV4-1 NA TRBJ1-4
TGCAGCGTGGCCGGCAGCGACGAGCAGTACTTC CSVAGSDEQYF NA TRBV29-1 NA TRBJ2-7
TGTGCCAGCAGCTTGTATGGGGGGACTGCTACGAACACCGGGGAGCTGTTTTTT CASSLYGGTATNTGELFF few TRBV5-5 NA TRBJ2-2
TGCAGTGCTAAATCTAACGGACTAAGCACAGATACGCAGTATTTT CSAKSNGLSTDTQYF NA TRBV20-1 NA TRBJ2-3
TGTGCCAGCAGCCTGCAGGCCACGACCTACTACGAGCAGTACTTC CASSLQATTYYEQYF few TRBV4-2 NA TRBJ2-7
TGTGCCAGCAGCCGAACTTTAGGACATGGAGGCACTGAAGCTTTCTTT CASSRTLGHGGTEAFF few TRBV7-8 NA TRBJ1-1
TGTGCCAGCAGGCCCGGACTAGCGGGAGGGATTGGTGTCAATGAGCAGTTCTTC CASRPGLAGGIGVNEQFF few TRBV2 TRBD2 TRBJ2-1
TGTGCCAGCAGCCCACCGGACAGATTTAATGAAAAACTGTTTTTT CASSPPDRFNEKLFF NA TRBV7-8 NA TRBJ1-4
TGTGCCAGCAGCTCCCGGGGGGGGACCAAGGACATTCAGTACTTC CASSSRGGTKDIQYF few TRBV6-2/TRBV6-3 TRBD2 TRBJ2-4
TGTGCCAGCAGTTTAAGCAGGGTTCGAGGCTACACCTTC CASSLSRVRGYTF few TRBV12-3/TRBV12-4 NA TRBJ1-2
TGTGCCAGCAGCTCTGTAGGGGGCTTTGGCTACACCTTC CASSSVGGFGYTF NA TRBV7-9 TRBD1 TRBJ1-2
TGTGCCACCAGTGATGGGGACTCCTGGGGAGCTTTCTTT CATSDGDSWGAFF few TRBV24-1 NA TRBJ1-1
TGCAGTGCTAGAGCTCCAGATACGCAGTATTTT CSARAPDTQYF many TRBV20-1 NA TRBJ2-3
TGCGCCAGCAGCCAAGAATCCCTCGGCCCAGGGCAAGAGACCCAGTACTTC CASSQESLGPGQETQYF NA TRBV4-1 NA TRBJ2-5
TGCGCCAGCACCGACAGGGGGCGCTTAAGTCCCGGGGAGCTGTTTTTT CASTDRGRLSPGELFF NA TRBV4-1 TRBD1 TRBJ2-2
TGCAGTGCTAGACTAGGGGACGAGCAGTACTTC CSARLGDEQYF few TRBV20-1 NA TRBJ2-7
TGTGCCAGCAGACTGCAAACCCAGGGGGGGAGAAAAACTGAAGCTTTCTTT CASRLQTQGGRKTEAFF few TRBV6-2/TRBV6-3 TRBD1 TRBJ1-1
TGTGCCAGCAGTACGCCGGGACAGGGGAGGCAGCCCCAGCATTTT CASSTPGQGRQPQHF few TRBV28 TRBD1 TRBJ1-5
TGTGCCAGCAGCCAAGTTGGGGATTTGGTCTATGACTACACCTTC CASSQVGDLVYDYTF NA TRBV14 NA TRBJ1-2
TGTGCCAGCAGCAGGACTAGCGGGGACACAGATACGCAGTATTTT CASSRTSGDTDTQYF NA TRBV7-9 TRBD2 TRBJ2-3
TGCAGTGCTAGGGTGGCTAGCGGGAGGAGGGATACGCAGTATTTT CSARVASGRRDTQYF few TRBV20-1 TRBD2 TRBJ2-3
TGTGCCATCAGACCCGACAGACTTAATCAGCCCCAGCATTTT CAIRPDRLNQPQHF NA TRBV10-3 NA TRBJ1-5